This T cell receptor (beta chain) is drawn from a study of cytomegalovirus exposure and HLA in healthy donors. Study context: The use of the same platform for the 110 or so validation repertoires and the 550 to 850 first-cohort repertoires was reported by a later analysis.

Findings of the study overall: Reports showed the classifier diagnosing cytomegalovirus status with high specificity and sensitivity. Cytomegalovirus-associated TCR beta chains were listed, numbering more than 150.

About this clone: Its target is unknown.

Profiling relied on immunoSEQ multiplex PCR, and the TCRdb table lists in-frame clones only, not all of them. Counted here are fewer than 100,000 clones, more than 75% occurring once; the ten biggest clones make up 2% to 2.5%. From germline, CDR1 is SGHAT and CDR2 FQNNGV. The CDR3 is made up of 16 amino acids. V lost 3 bases and J lost 5; bases outside the gene matches: 10. The chain couples TRBV11-2 to TRBJ2-5; 9 nucleotides agree with TRBD2. The sequencing sample was made of PBMCs. This sequence originates from a man aged 25-45 years in good health and CMV-seronegative. CDR3 sequence reads: CASSFRGGASQETQYF. CDR3 in DNA: TGTGCCAGCAGCTTCCGCGGGGGGGCGAGTCAGGAGACCCAGTACTTC.